The clone carrying this T cell receptor beta chain appeared many times. The CDR3 has 11 residues. V lost 4 bases, J lost 8 bases, and 9 bases lay in between. CDR1 is SQVTM and CDR2 is ANQGSEA in the germline V gene. Time point of the sample: newly diagnosed GD, antithyroid drugs for less than 3 months. TCR sequences were obtained from RNA taken from PBMCs. The sample belongs to a study of regulatory T cells in long-lasting Graves disease. TCR beta libraries were built with iRepertoire HTBI primers and Arm-PCR of CDR3 regions. TCRdb recomputed calls from the multiplex PCR reads with MiXCR, one row per CDR3 protein. The repertoire includes about 500,000 distinct CDR3 sequences, about 12% of them detected once, and roughly 8.9% sits in the top ten. The same data also went into a second study, on T cells in Graves' hyperthyroidism and ophthalmopathy.

This clonotype was obtained from a woman in her 30s with Graves disease. The sample was peripheral blood mononuclear cells (PBMCs), taken at new diagnosis, from a patient treated with antithyroid drugs. The chain is built from TRBV29-1 and TRBJ2-1, with D hard to call. CDR3 DNA: TGCAGCGTTGGGTCATTATATGAGCAGTTCTTC. It specifies CSVGSLYEQFF.